This T cell receptor (beta chain) was captured in a study of blood T cells in healthy people across ages. A second PCR of 7 to 11 cycles used a sample-barcoded 5' primer and a J-beta primer mix. TCRdb itself ran the 5' RACE reads through MiXCR, one entry per CDR3 protein. The data hold about 730,000 distinct CDR3 sequences, with around 40% observed a single time. About this clonotype itself: What it recognizes is unknown.

The ends were cut back, 3 bases at V and 12 bases at J, with 18 bases in the middle. Germline V gene sequence: CDR1 SQVTM, CDR2 ANQGSEA. This CDR3 is 13 amino acids long. Findings and limits, study-wide: There was a strong correlation between TCR beta diversity and naive T cell percentage.

Input material: blood. The chain uses TRBV29-1 and TRBJ2-1, with a weak D call TRBD2 (5 bases). This clonotype originated in an older woman in good health. The CDR3 spells CSVERLGSRGQFF. Here the CDR3 DNA reads TGCAGCGTTGAGAGACTGGGGTCACGGGGGCAGTTCTTC.